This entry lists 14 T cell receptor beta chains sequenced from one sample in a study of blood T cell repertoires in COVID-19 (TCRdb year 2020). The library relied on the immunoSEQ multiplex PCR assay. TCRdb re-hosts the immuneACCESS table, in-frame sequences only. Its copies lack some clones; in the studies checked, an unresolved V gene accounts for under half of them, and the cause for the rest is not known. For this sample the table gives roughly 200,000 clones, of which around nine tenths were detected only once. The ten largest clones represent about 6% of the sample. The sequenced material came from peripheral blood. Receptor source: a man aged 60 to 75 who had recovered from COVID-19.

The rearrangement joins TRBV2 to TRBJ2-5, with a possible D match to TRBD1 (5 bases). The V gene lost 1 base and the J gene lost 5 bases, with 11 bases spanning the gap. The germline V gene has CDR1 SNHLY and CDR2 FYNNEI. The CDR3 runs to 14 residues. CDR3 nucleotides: TGTGCCAGCAGTGAAGGGGGCAGACGGGAGACCCAGTACTTC. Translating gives CASSEGGRRETQYF.

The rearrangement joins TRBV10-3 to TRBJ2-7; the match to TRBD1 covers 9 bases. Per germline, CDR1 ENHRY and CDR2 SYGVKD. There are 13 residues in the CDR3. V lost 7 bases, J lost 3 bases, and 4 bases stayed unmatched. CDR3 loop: CAIKPGQGYEQYF. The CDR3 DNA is TGTGCCATCAAACCGGGACAGGGCTACGAGCAGTACTTC.

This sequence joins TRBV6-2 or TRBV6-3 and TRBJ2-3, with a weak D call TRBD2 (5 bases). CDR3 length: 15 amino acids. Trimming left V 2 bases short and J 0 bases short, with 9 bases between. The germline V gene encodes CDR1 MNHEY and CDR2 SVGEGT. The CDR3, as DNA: TGTGCCAGCAGTTACCCCCCGGGGAGCACAGATACGCAGTATTTT. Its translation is CASSYPPGSTDTQYF.

DNA for the CDR3: TGTGCCAGCGGTCCCGGGCAGTTCTTC. It specifies CASGPGQFF. This chain joins TRBV28 and TRBJ2-1; D is unclear. Germline V gene lookup returns CDR1 MDHEN and CDR2 SYDVKM. V dropped 8 bases and J dropped 12 bases, with 8 bases sitting between them. This CDR3 is 9 amino acids long.

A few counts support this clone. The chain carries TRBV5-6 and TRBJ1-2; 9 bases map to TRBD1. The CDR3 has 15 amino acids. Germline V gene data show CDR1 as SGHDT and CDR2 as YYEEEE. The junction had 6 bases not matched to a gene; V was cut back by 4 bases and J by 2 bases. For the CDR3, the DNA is TGTGCCAGCAGCGCCGGGACAGGGAGGAACTATGGCTACACCTTC. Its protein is CASSAGTGRNYGYTF.

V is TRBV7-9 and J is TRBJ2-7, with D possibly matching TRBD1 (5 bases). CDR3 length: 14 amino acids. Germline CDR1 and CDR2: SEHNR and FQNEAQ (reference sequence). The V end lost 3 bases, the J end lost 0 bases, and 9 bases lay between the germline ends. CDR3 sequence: CASSFFRDSYEQYF. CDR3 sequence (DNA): TGTGCCAGCAGCTTTTTCAGGGACTCCTACGAGCAGTACTTC.

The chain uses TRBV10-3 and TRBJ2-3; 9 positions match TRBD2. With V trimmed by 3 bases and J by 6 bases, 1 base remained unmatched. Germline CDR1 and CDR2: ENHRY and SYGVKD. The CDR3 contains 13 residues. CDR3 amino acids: CAISETSGDTQYF. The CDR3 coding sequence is TGTGCCATCAGTGAAACTAGCGGGGATACGCAGTATTTT.

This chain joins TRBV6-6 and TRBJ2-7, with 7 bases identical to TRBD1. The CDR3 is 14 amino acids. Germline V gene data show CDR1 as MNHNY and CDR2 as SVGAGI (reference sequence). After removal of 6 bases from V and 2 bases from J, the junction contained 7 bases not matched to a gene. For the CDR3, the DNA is TGTGCCAGCAGCACCGCCAGGGGGACCTACGAGCAGTACTTC. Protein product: CASSTARGTYEQYF.

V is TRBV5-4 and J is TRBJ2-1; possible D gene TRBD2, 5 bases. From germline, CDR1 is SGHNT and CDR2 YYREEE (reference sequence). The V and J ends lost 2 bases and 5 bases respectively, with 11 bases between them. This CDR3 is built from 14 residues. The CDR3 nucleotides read TGTGCCAGCAGCTTAAGTAGCGACCACAATGAGCAGTTCTTC. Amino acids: CASSLSSDHNEQFF.

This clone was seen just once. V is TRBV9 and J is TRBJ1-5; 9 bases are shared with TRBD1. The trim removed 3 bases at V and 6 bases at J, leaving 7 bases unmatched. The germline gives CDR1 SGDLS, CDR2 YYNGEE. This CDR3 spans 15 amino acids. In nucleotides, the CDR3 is TGTGCCAGCAGCGCACAACAGGGGGCGGGTCAGCCCCAGCATTTT. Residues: CASSAQQGAGQPQHF.

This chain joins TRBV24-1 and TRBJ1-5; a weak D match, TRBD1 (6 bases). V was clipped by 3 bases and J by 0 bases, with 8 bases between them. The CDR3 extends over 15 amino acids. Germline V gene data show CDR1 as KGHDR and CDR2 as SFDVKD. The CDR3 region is CATSDGTPSNQPQHF. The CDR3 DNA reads TGTGCCACCAGTGATGGGACACCTAGCAATCAGCCCCAGCATTTT.

The chain's CDR3 is CASSLGRGGGYNEQFF. The CDR3 DNA follows: TGTGCCAGCAGTTTGGGGCGGGGGGGTGGTTACAATGAGCAGTTCTTC. J is TRBJ2-1 and V is TRBV27; TRBD2 matches 9 bases. The CDR3 is made up of 16 amino acids. From germline, CDR1 is MNHEY and CDR2 SMNVEV (reference sequence). Trimming removed 3 bases from V and 4 bases from J; junction bases left unmatched: 7.

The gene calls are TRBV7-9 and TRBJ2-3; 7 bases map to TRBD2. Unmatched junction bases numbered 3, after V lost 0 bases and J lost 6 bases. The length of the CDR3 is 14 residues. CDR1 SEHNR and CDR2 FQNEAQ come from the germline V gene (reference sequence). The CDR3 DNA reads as TGTGCCAGCAGCTTAGCGAAGGGAGGGGATACGCAGTATTTT. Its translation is CASSLAKGGDTQYF.

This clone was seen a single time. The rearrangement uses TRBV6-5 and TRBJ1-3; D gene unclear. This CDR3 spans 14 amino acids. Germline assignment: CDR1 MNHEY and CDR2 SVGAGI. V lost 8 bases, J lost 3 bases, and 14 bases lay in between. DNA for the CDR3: TGTGCCAGCCCGAAAATGGCTGATGGAAACACCATATATTTT. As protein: CASPKMADGNTIYF.